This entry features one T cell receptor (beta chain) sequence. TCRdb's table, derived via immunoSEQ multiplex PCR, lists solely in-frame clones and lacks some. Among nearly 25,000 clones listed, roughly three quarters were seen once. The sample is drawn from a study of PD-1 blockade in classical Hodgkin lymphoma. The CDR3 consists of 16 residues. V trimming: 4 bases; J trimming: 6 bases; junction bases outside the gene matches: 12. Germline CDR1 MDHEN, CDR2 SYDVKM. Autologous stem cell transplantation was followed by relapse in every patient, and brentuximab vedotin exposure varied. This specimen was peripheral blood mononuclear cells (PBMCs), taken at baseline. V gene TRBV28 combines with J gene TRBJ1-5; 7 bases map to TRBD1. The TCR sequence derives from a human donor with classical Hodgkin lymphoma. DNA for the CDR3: TGTGCCAGCAGTTCCCCTCTAAGGGGGCGCGGTCAGCCCCAGCATTTT. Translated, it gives CASSSPLRGRGQPQHF.